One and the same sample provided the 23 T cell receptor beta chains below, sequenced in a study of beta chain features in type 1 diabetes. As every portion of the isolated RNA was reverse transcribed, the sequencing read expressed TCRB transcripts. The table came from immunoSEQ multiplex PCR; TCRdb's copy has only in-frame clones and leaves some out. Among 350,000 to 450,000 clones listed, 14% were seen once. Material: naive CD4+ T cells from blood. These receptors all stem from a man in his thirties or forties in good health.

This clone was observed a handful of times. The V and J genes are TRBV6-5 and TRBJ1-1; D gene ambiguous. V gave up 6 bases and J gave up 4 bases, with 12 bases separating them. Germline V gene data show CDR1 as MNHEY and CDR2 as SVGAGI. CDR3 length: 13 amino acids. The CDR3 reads CASSLGVGTEAFF. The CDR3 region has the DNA TGTGCCAGCAGCCTCGGGGTGGGCACTGAAGCTTTCTTT.

This CDR3 is CSVEKASTGNTIYF. Written as DNA, the CDR3 is TGCAGCGTTGAAAAAGCGTCGACTGGAAACACCATATATTTT. The rearrangement joins TRBV29-1 to TRBJ1-3; no reliable D call. Germline loops: CDR1 SQVTM, CDR2 ANQGSEA. The CDR3 spans 14 residues. The V and J ends lost 2 bases and 2 bases respectively, with 10 bases between them.

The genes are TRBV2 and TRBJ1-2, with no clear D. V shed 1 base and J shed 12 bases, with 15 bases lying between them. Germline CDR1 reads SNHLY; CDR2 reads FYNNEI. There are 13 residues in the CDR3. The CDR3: CASSEGQIRANTF. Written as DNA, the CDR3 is TGTGCCAGCAGTGAAGGGCAGATTCGTGCGAACACCTTC.

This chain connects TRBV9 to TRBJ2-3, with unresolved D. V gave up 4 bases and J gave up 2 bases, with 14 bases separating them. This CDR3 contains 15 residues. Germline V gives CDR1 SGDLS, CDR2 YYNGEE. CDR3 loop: CASSITPAYTDTQYF. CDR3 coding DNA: TGTGCCAGCAGCATTACACCGGCCTACACAGATACGCAGTATTTT. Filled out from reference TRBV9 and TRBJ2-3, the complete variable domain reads DSGVTQTPKHLITATGQRVTLRCSPRSGDLSVYWYQQSLDQGLQFLIQYYNGEERAKGNILERFSAQQFPDLHSELNLSSLELGDSALYFCASSITPAYTDTQYFGPGTRLTVL.

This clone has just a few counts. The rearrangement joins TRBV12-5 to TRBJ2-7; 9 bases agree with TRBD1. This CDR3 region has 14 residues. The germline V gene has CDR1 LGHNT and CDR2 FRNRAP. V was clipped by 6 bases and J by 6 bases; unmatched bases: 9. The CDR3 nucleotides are TGTGCTAGTGGACCCGGACAGGGGAAAGGCGAGCAGTACTTC. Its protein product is CASGPGQGKGEQYF. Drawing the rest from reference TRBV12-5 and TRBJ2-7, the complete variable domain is DARVTQTPRHKVTEMGQEVTMRCQPILGHNTVFWYRQTMMQGLELLAYFRNRAPLDDSGMPKDRFSAEMPDATLATLKIQPSEPRDSAVYFCASGPGQGKGEQYFGPGTRLTVT.

CDR3 nucleotides: TGTGCCAGCAGCTTTTGGGGGCAGGGCTACAATGAGCAGTTCTTC. It specifies CASSFWGQGYNEQFF. The rearrangement uses TRBV5-4 and TRBJ2-1, with D perhaps matching TRBD1 (6 bases). The CDR3 sequence is 15 residues long. CDR1 is SGHNT, CDR2 YYREEE, per germline (reference sequence). V gave up 2 bases and J gave up 3 bases, with 12 bases separating them.

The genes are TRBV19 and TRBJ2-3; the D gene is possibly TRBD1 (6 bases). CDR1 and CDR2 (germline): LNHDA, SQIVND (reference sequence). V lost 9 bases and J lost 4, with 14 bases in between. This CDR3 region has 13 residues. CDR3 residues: CASNWGQADTQYF. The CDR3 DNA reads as TGTGCCAGCAATTGGGGGCAGGCAGATACGCAGTATTTT. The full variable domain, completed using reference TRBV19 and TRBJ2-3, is DGGITQSPKYLFRKEGQNVTLSCEQNLNHDAMYWYRQDPGQGLRLIYYSQIVNDFQKGDIAEGYSVSREKKESFPLTVTSAQKNPTAFYLCASNWGQADTQYFGPGTRLTVL.

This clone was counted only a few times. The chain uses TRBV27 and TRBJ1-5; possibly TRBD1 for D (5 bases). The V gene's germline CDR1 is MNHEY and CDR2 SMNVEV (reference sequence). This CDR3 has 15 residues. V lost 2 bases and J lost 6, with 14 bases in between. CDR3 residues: CASSLAGRVGQPQHF. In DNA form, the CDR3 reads TGTGCCAGCAGTTTAGCTGGCAGGGTGGGTCAGCCCCAGCATTTT.

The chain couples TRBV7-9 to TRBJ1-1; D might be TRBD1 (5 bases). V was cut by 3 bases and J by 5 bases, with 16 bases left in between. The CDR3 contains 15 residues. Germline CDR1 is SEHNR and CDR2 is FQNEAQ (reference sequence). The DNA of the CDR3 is TGTGCCAGCAGCTTTACGAGGGGCATAGGGACTGAAGCTTTCTTT. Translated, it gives CASSFTRGIGTEAFF.

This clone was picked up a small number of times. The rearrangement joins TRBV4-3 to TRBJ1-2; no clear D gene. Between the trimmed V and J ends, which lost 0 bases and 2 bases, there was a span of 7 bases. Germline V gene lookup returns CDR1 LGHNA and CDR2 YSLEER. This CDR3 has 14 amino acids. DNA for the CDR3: TGCGCCAGCAGCCAAGACAACGGAAACTATGGCTACACCTTC. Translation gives CASSQDNGNYGYTF.

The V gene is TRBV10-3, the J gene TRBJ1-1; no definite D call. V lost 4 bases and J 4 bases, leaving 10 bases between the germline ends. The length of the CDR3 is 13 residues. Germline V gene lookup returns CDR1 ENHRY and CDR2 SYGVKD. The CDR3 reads CAISGGGITEAFF. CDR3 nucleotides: TGTGCCATCAGTGGAGGTGGGATCACTGAAGCTTTCTTT.

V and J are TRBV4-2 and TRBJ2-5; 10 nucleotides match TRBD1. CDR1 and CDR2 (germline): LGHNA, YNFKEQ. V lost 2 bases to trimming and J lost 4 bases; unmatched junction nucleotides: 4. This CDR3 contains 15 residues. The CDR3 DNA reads TGTGCCAGCAGCCAAACGACAGGGGGCACAGAGACCCAGTACTTC. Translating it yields CASSQTTGGTETQYF.

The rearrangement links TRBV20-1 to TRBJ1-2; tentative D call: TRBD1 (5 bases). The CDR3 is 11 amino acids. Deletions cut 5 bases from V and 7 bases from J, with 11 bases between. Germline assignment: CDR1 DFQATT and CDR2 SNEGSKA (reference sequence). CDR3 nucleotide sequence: TGCAGTGCTCACCCAGGGACTGGCTACACCTTC. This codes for CSAHPGTGYTF.

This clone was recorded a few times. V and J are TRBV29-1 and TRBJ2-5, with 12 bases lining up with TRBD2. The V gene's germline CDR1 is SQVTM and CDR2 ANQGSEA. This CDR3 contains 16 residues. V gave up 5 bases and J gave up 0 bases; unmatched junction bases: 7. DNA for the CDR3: TGCAGCGTTCGACTAGCGGGGGTAGAGTACCAAGAGACCCAGTACTTC. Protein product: CSVRLAGVEYQETQYF.

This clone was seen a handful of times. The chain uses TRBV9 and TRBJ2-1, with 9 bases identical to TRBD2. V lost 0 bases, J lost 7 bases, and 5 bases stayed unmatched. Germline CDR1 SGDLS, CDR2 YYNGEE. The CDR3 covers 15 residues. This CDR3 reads CASSVDLAGRNEQFF. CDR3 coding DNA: TGTGCCAGCAGCGTAGACCTAGCGGGACGGAATGAGCAGTTCTTC.

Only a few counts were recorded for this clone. The CDR3 loop reads CASSLLGARPRIGETQYF. The CDR3 bases are TGCGCCAGCTCCTTGTTGGGGGCCAGGCCGCGAATCGGAGAGACCCAGTACTTC. The rearrangement uses TRBV5-1 and TRBJ2-5; D is perhaps TRBD1 (6 bases). V dropped 7 bases and J dropped 4 bases, with 29 bases sitting between them. This CDR3 is 18 amino acids long. The germline CDR1 and CDR2 sequences are SGHRS and YFSETQ.

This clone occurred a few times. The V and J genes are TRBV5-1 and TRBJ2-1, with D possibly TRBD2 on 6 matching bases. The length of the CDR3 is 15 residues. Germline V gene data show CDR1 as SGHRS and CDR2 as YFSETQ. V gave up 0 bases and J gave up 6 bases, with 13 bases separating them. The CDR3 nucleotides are TGCGCCAGCAGCTTGGGCGGGACCCCTGTCAATGAGCAGTTCTTC. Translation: CASSLGGTPVNEQFF.

CDR3 residues: CSVVREYEQYF. The DNA of the CDR3 is TGCAGCGTTGTCCGGGAATACGAGCAGTACTTC. J is TRBJ2-7 and V is TRBV29-1; tentative D call: TRBD2 (5 bases). Germline lookup yields CDR1 SQVTM and CDR2 ANQGSEA. The CDR3 sequence is 11 residues long. Trimming removed 4 bases at V and 4 bases at J, with 8 bases between.

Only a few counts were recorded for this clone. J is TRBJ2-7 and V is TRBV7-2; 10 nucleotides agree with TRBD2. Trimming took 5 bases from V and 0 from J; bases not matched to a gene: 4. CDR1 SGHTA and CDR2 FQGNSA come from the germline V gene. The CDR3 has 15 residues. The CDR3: CASSLTSGASYEQYV. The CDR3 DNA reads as TGTGCCAGCAGCCTTACTAGCGGGGCCTCCTACGAGCAGTACGTC.

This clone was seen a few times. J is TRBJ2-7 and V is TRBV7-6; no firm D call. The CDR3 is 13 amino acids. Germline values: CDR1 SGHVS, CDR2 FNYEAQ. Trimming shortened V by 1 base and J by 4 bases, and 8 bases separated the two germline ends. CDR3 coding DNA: TGTGCCAGCAGCTTAGGATCCACGTACGAGCAGTACTTC. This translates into CASSLGSTYEQYF. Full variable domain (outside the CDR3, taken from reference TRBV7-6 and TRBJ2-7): GAGVSQSPRYKVTKRGQDVALRCDPISGHVSLYWYRQALGQGPEFLTYFNYEAQQDKSGLPNDRFSAERPEGSISTLTIQRTEQRDSAMYRCASSLGSTYEQYFGPGTRLTVT.

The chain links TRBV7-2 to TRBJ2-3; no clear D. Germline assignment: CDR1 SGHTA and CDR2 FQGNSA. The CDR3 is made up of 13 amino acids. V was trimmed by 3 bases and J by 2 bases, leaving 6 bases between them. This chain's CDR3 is CASSFETTDTQYF. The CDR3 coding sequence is TGTGCCAGCAGCTTTGAGACCACAGATACGCAGTATTTT.

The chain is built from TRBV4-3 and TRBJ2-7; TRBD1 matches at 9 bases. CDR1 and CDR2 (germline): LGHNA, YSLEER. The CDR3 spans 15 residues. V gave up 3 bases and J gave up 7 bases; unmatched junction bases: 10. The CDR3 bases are TGCGCCAGCAGCCAGGCCGGGACAGGGTTTGGGGAGCAGTACTTC. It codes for CASSQAGTGFGEQYF.

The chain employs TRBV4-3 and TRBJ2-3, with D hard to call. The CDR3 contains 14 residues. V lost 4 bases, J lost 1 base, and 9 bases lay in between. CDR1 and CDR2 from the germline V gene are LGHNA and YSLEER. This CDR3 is CASSLGPGTDTQYF. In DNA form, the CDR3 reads TGCGCCAGCAGCCTCGGGCCTGGCACAGATACGCAGTATTTT.